Following are 22 T cell receptor beta chains from one sample sequenced in a study of blood T cell repertoires in COVID-19. The method was immunoSEQ multiplex PCR; TCRdb's version includes in-frame clones alone and lacks a portion of them. Of 300,000 to 350,000 clones listed, about 93% are singletons. Sequenced sample: peripheral blood. The receptor set was obtained from a woman aged 18-30 years who had recovered from COVID-19.

The chain recombines TRBV5-1 with TRBJ1-2, with no clear D. The germline V gene has CDR1 SGHRS and CDR2 YFSETQ. V lost 1 base and J lost 2, with 15 bases in between. The CDR3 contains 16 residues. The CDR3 region is CASSLPRGSTNYGYTF. The CDR3 nucleotides are TGCGCCAGCAGCTTGCCTCGCGGATCAACGAACTATGGCTACACCTTC.

The CDR3 nucleotides are TGTGCCAGCAGCGTTTCGACAGGCCCTAACACAGATACGCAGTATTTT. This gives the protein CASSVSTGPNTDTQYF. The chain employs TRBV9 and TRBJ2-3, with a tentative D call TRBD1 (6 bases). There are 16 residues in the CDR3. V lost 2 bases and J 2 bases, leaving 15 bases between the germline ends. Germline values: CDR1 SGDLS, CDR2 YYNGEE.

V usage is TRBV3-1 (or the pseudogene TRBV3-2) and J usage is TRBJ1-6; tentatively, D is TRBD1 (5 bases). Germline-derived CDR1 and CDR2 are LGHDT and YNNKEL (reference sequence). The CDR3 is 16 residues long. Trimming cost V 4 bases and J 8 bases, with 18 bases left between them. CDR3 protein: CASSLGGAGMDSPLHF. CDR3 sequence (DNA): TGTGCCAGCAGCCTAGGTGGGGCAGGGATGGATTCACCCCTCCACTTT.

The chain is built from TRBV2 and TRBJ1-5; D ambiguous. V gave up 3 bases and J gave up 6 bases, with 12 bases separating them. The CDR3 is 14 amino acids. Per the germline V gene, CDR1 is SNHLY and CDR2 is FYNNEI. CDR3 in DNA: TGTGCCAGCAGTGATCTGGGTGGCGGTCAGCCCCAGCATTTT. Encoded protein: CASSDLGGGQPQHF.

About this clone: Compared with germline, one end of the junction differs, possibly owing to a read error. The chain is built from TRBV12-3 or TRBV12-4 and TRBJ2-5, with a possible D match to TRBD1 (5 bases). CDR3 length equals 11 residues. CDR3 sequence reads: CASNLRGTQYF. For the CDR3, the DNA is TGTGCCAGCAATTTAAGGGGGACCCAGTACTTC.

This chain joins TRBV11-2 and TRBJ1-1; 7 bases match TRBD1. V trimming: 5 bases; J trimming: 1 base; junction bases outside the gene matches: 7. The CDR3 contains 15 residues. Germline V gene sequence: CDR1 SGHAT, CDR2 FQNNGV. The DNA of the CDR3 is TGTGCCAGCAGCGACGACAGGGCGGGGAACACTGAAGCTTTCTTT. It yields the protein CASSDDRAGNTEAFF.

The rearrangement uses TRBV11-3 and TRBJ2-2; possible D gene TRBD1, 6 bases. V was shortened by 1 base and J by 7 bases, with 7 bases between the two germline ends. This CDR3 is built from 13 residues. Germline lookup yields CDR1 SGHNT and CDR2 YENEEA. The CDR3 DNA is TGTGCCAGCAGCTTAGTACAGGGCGGGGAGCTGTTTTTT. This translates into CASSLVQGGELFF. The full variable domain, in which reference TRBV11-3 and TRBJ2-2 provide the parts outside the CDR3, is EAGVVQSPRYKIIEKKQPVAFWCNPISGHNTLYWYLQNLGQGPELLIRYENEEAVDDSQLPKDRFSAERLKGVDSTLKIQPAELGDSAVYLCASSLVQGGELFFGEGSRLTVL.

This chain connects TRBV7-2 to TRBJ2-2; tentatively, D is TRBD2 (5 bases). This CDR3 is built from 13 residues. CDR1 is SGHTA, CDR2 FQGNSA, per germline. V was clipped by 5 bases and J by 4 bases, with 8 bases between them. The CDR3 sequence is CASSPTSTGELFF. The CDR3 nucleotides read TGTGCCAGCAGCCCCACTAGCACCGGGGAGCTGTTTTTT.

This clone was seen a single time. The V and J genes are TRBV19 and TRBJ1-5, with D possibly TRBD1 on 6 matching bases. V dropped 7 bases and J dropped 0 bases, with 10 bases sitting between them. CDR1 and CDR2 (germline): LNHDA, SQIVND (reference sequence). The CDR3 sequence is 14 residues long. The CDR3 sequence is CASKRTDSNQPQHF. CDR3 bases: TGTGCCAGTAAGAGGACAGATAGCAATCAGCCCCAGCATTTT. Combining the CDR3 with reference TRBV19 and TRBJ1-5 gives the whole variable domain DGGITQSPKYLFRKEGQNVTLSCEQNLNHDAMYWYRQDPGQGLRLIYYSQIVNDFQKGDIAEGYSVSREKKESFPLTVTSAQKNPTAFYLCASKRTDSNQPQHFGDGTRLSIL.

V and J are TRBV7-2 and TRBJ2-5, with TRBD2 as a possible D gene (5 bases). The CDR3 loop spans 14 amino acids. V was shortened by 4 bases and J by 5 bases, with 14 bases between the two germline ends. CDR1 is SGHTA, CDR2 FQGNSA, per germline. CDR3 DNA: TGTGCCAGCAGCTCCAACCGAGGGAAGGAGACCCAGTACTTC. Translated: CASSSNRGKETQYF. The whole variable domain, remainder taken from reference TRBV7-2 and TRBJ2-5, is GAGVSQSPSNKVTEKGKDVELRCDPISGHTALYWYRQSLGQGLEFLIYFQGNSAPDKSGLPSDRFSAERTGGSVSTLTIQRTQQEDSAVYLCASSSNRGKETQYFGPGTRLLVL.

The gene calls are TRBV4-1 and TRBJ2-3, with 7 bases lining up with TRBD1. CDR3 length equals 15 residues. Germline-derived CDR1 and CDR2 are MGHRA and YSYEKL. Trimming at V came to 4 bases and at J to 2 bases, leaving 6 bases not matched to a gene. The CDR3 sequence is CASSLRQGFTDTQYF. CDR3 bases: TGCGCCAGCAGCCTCCGACAGGGTTTCACAGATACGCAGTATTTT.

This clone has only one observation. The DNA of the CDR3 is TGTGCCAGCAGCGGTGACAACGACAGGGGGGACTATGGCTACACCTTC. Translation: CASSGDNDRGDYGYTF. The chain joins TRBV7-8 to TRBJ1-2; 9 bases fit TRBD1. Germline V gives CDR1 SGHVS, CDR2 FQNEAQ. The ends lost 5 bases at V and 3 bases at J; junction bases unmatched: 10. The CDR3 runs to 16 residues.

The chain is built from TRBV9 and TRBJ2-1; TRBD2 aligns across 11 bases. The CDR3 totals 15 residues. Per the germline V gene, CDR1 is SGDLS and CDR2 is YYNGEE. With 3 bases clipped from V and 5 bases from J, the junction kept 4 bases outside the gene matches. In nucleotides, the CDR3 is TGTGCCAGCAGCGGGGGGACTAGCGGCCACAATGAGCAGTTCTTC. This sequence encodes CASSGGTSGHNEQFF.

The DNA of the CDR3 is TGTGCCACCGACGGAATTCTTACAGGGGTTCGGATCACCGGGGAGCTGTTTTTT. Its translation is CATDGILTGVRITGELFF. This chain joins TRBV15 and TRBJ2-2, with 7 bases that match TRBD1. The CDR3 is 18 residues long. Losses at the gene ends were 8 bases for V and 4 bases for J; bases not matched to a gene: 19. Germline V gene lookup returns CDR1 LNHNV and CDR2 YYDKDF (reference sequence). Full variable domain (missing parts from reference TRBV15 and TRBJ2-2): DAMVIQNPRYQVTQFGKPVTLSCSQTLNHNVMYWYQQKSSQAPKLLFHYYDKDFNNEADTPDNFQSRRPNTSFCFLDIRSPGLGDTAMYLCATDGILTGVRITGELFFGEGSRLTVL.

This chain uses TRBV15 with TRBJ2-3; tentative D call: TRBD1 (5 bases). The V end was cut by 0 bases, the J end by 6 bases, with 16 bases between. The germline V gene has CDR1 LNHNV and CDR2 YYDKDF (reference sequence). The CDR3 covers 16 residues. The CDR3 nucleotides read TGTGCCACCAGCAGAGATCGCACAGGCGGAATCGATACGCAGTATTTT. This gives the protein CATSRDRTGGIDTQYF.

The V gene is TRBV12-5, the J gene TRBJ2-3, with D unresolved. Germline V CDR1 and CDR2: LGHNT, FRNRAP. CDR3 length: 12 amino acids. The ends were cut back, 6 bases at V and 4 bases at J, with 8 bases in the middle. The CDR3: CASGKSADTQYF. CDR3 nucleotides: TGTGCTAGTGGCAAGAGTGCAGATACGCAGTATTTT.

The chain carries TRBV6-1 and TRBJ1-6; possible D gene TRBD1, 6 bases. Germline V CDR1 and CDR2: MNHNS, SASEGT. V dropped 4 bases and J dropped 2 bases, with 15 bases sitting between them. This CDR3 spans 17 amino acids. The CDR3 DNA reads as TGTGCCAGCAGTGTAACAGGGAGTAGGCCCTATAATTCACCCCTCCACTTT. Translated: CASSVTGSRPYNSPLHF.

V is TRBV7-9 and J is TRBJ2-1; TRBD2 agrees at 9 bases. V lost 4 bases, J lost 0 bases, and 4 bases stayed unmatched. This CDR3 has 16 residues. CDR1 is SEHNR and CDR2 is FQNEAQ in the germline V gene (reference sequence). The DNA for the CDR3 is TGTGCCAGCAGCTCCTTAGCGGGAGCCTCCTACAATGAGCAGTTCTTC. It is translated as CASSSLAGASYNEQFF.

The chain uses TRBV24-1 and TRBJ1-2, with D possibly being TRBD1 (5 bases). Trimming shortened V by 3 bases and J by 3 bases, and 13 bases separated the two germline ends. The germline V gene encodes CDR1 KGHDR and CDR2 SFDVKD. This CDR3 contains 15 residues. CDR3 bases: TGTGCCACCAGTGATCCGCAGCGGGGACACTATGGCTACACCTTC. This translates into CATSDPQRGHYGYTF.

V and J are TRBV4-3 and TRBJ2-4, with TRBD1 matching over 10 bases. Germline CDR1 is LGHNA and CDR2 is YSLEER. Unmatched junction bases numbered 4, after V lost 4 bases and J lost 1 base. The CDR3 is 16 amino acids. The CDR3 loop is CASSPWTGGAKNIQYF. CDR3 nucleotides: TGCGCCAGCAGCCCATGGACAGGGGGGGCCAAAAACATTCAGTACTTC.

CDR3 in amino acids: CASSLVGETQYF. CDR3 bases: TGTGCCAGCAGCTTAGTCGGAGAGACCCAGTACTTC. The chain employs TRBV11-2 and TRBJ2-5; no clear D gene. Germline loops: CDR1 SGHAT, CDR2 FQNNGV. With 1 base removed from V and 4 bases from J, the gap between germline ends came to 4 bases. This CDR3 region has 12 residues.

The chain uses TRBV21-1 and TRBJ1-2; TRBD1 was called by the table and not checked on the DNA. TRBV21-1 is tagged as a pseudogene. This CDR3 comprises 17 residues. CDR3 region: CASSPPSETGSNYGYTF. In DNA, the CDR3 is TGTGCCAGCAGCCCCCCATCTGAGACAGGGTCTAACTATGGCTACACCTTC.